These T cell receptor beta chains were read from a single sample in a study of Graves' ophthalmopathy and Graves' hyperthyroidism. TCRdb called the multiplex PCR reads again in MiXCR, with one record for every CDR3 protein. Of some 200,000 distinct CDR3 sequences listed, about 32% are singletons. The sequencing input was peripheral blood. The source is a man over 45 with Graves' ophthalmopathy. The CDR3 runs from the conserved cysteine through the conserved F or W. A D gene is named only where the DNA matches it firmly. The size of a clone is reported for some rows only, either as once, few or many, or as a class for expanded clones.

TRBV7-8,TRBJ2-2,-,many,CASSLPTGNTGELFF,TGTGCCAGCAGCTTGCCCACAGGGAACACCGGGGAGCTGTTTTTT
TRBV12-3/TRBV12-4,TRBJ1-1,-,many,CASSLGGAWNTEAFF,TGTGCCAGCAGTTTAGGCGGGGCTTGGAACACTGAAGCTTTCTTT
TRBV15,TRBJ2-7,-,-,CATSMAGNYEQYF,TGTGCCACCAGCATGGCCGGTAACTACGAGCAGTACTTC
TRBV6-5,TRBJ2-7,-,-,CASTWSLSYEQYF,TGTGCCAGCACTTGGAGCCTTTCCTACGAGCAGTACTTC
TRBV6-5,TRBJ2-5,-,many,CASSSSGAQETQYF,TGTGCCAGCAGTTCAAGCGGAGCGCAAGAGACCCAGTACTTC
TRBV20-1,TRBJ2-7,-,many,CSARDARGTYEQYF,TGCAGTGCTAGAGATGCAAGGGGGACCTACGAGCAGTACTTC
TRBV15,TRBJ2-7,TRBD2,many,CATSRGGTSFHEQYF,TGTGCCACCAGCAGAGGCGGGACTAGTTTCCACGAGCAGTACTTC
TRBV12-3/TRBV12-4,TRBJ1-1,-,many,CASSLVGRSTFF,TGTGCCAGCAGTTTGGTGGGGCGATCGACTTTCTTT
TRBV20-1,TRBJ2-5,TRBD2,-,CSAYSVGTSGETQYF,TGCAGTGCTTACTCCGTGGGGACTAGCGGTGAGACCCAGTACTTC
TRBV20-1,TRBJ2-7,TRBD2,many,CSATPSGGTYEQYF,TGCAGTGCTACCCCCTCCGGGGGGACCTACGAGCAGTACTTC
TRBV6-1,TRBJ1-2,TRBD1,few,CASSDAGGYGYTF,TGTGCCAGCAGTGATGCAGGGGGCTATGGCTACACCTTC
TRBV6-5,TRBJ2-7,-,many,CASSYDGSQQYF,TGTGCCAGCAGTTACGACGGGTCGCAGCAGTACTTC
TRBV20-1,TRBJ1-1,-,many,CSAAKTEAFF,TGCAGTGCCGCGAAGACTGAAGCTTTCTTT
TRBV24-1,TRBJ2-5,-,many,CATRGAGEETQYF,TGTGCCACCAGGGGGGCGGGGGAAGAGACCCAGTACTTC
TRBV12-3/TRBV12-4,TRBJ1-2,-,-,CASSLSGGAKGYTF,TGTGCCAGCAGTTTGTCGGGGGGCGCGAAGGGCTACACCTTC
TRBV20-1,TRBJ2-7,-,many,CSASGFLVGSRNEQYF,TGCAGTGCTAGCGGGTTCCTAGTGGGGAGTCGGAACGAGCAGTACTTC
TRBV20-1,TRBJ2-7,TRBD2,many,CSAGPTSGETYEQYF,TGCAGTGCCGGACCAACTAGCGGGGAAACCTACGAGCAGTACTTC
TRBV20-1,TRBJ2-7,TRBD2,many,CSAPTSGYEQYF,TGCAGTGCTCCTACTAGCGGGTACGAGCAGTACTTC
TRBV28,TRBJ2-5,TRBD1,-,CASSPLTGNQETQYF,TGTGCCAGCAGCCCCCTGACAGGGAATCAAGAGACCCAGTACTTC
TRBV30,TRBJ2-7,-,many,CAWSVGPEYEQYF,TGTGCCTGGAGTGTAGGACCTGAGTACGAGCAGTACTTC
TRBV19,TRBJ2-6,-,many,CASSATDPGANVLTF,TGTGCCAGTAGTGCGACAGACCCTGGGGCCAACGTCCTGACTTTC
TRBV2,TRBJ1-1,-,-,CASSVLSRRTEAFF,TGTGCCAGCAGTGTTCTCTCTCGGCGCACTGAAGCTTTCTTT
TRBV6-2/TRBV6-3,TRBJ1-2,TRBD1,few,CASRPGTGYYGYTF,TGTGCCAGCAGACCCGGGACAGGGTACTATGGCTACACCTTC
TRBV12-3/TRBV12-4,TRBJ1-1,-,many,CASSFGGRVKNTEAFF,TGTGCCAGCAGCTTCGGGGGCAGGGTAAAGAACACTGAAGCTTTCTTT
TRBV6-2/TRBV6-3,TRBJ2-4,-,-,CASSYSIGIQYF,TGTGCCAGCAGTTACTCGATCGGCATTCAGTACTTC
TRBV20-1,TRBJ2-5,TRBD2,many,CSAIGLAGSETQYF,TGCAGTGCTATTGGACTAGCGGGAAGTGAGACCCAGTACTTC
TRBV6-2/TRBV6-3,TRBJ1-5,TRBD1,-,CASARQGNQPQHF,TGTGCCAGCGCCCGACAGGGAAATCAGCCCCAGCATTTT
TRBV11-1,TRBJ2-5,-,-,CASSLNFPETQYF,TGTGCCAGCAGCTTAAACTTCCCGGAGACCCAGTACTTC
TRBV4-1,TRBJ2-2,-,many,CASSQQSDRTGELFF,TGCGCCAGCAGCCAGCAATCAGACAGAACCGGGGAGCTGTTTTTT
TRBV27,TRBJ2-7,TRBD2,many,CASSFSYGASGTYEQYF,TGTGCCAGCAGTTTTTCTTACGGGGCTAGCGGGACCTACGAGCAGTACTTC
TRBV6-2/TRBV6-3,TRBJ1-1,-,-,CASGHHRLNTEAFF,TGTGCCAGCGGCCATCATCGGCTGAACACTGAAGCTTTCTTT
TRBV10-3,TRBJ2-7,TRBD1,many,CAISEGQGIYEQYF,TGTGCCATCAGTGAGGGACAGGGGATCTACGAGCAGTACTTC
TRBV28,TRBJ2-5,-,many,CASSLANQETQYF,TGTGCCAGCAGTCTAGCGAACCAAGAGACCCAGTACTTC